This entry describes one T cell receptor (beta chain). Here the CDR3 omits its conserved ending phenylalanine or tryptophan, so a read error is the likely source. The draw of peripheral blood yielded ten milliliters from each donor. Each sample gave at least 6 million isolated PBMCs. This sample stems from a study of blood T cells in healthy people across ages. Together with a sample-barcoded 5' primer, a J-beta primer mix was included in a second PCR lasting roughly 6 to 12 cycles. TCRdb reprocessed the 5' RACE reads via MiXCR and lists one record per CDR3 protein. Of about 730,000 distinct CDR3 sequences listed, more than 40% are singletons. Per germline, CDR1 ENHRY and CDR2 SYGVKD. The length of the CDR3 is 12 residues. The germline V and J ends were trimmed by 10 bases and 8 bases, with 15 bases remaining between them.

Specimen: blood. The sequence derives from a woman aged 60-70 years in good health. This chain joins TRBV10-3 and TRBJ2-1; D call uncertain. The CDR3 here is CATQSRPDEQFL. For the CDR3, the DNA is TGTGCCACCCAGAGCAGGCCCGATGAGCAGTTCTTA.